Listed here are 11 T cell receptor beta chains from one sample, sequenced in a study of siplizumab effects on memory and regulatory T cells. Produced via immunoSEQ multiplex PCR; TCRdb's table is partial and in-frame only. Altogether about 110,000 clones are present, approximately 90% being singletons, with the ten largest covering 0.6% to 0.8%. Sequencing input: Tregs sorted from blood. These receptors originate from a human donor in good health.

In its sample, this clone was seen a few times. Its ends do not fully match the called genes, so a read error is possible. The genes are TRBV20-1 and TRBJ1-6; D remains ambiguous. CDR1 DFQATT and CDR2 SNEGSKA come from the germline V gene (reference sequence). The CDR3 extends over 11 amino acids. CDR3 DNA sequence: TGCAGTGCTAGGACAATCGGTGGGCCAGCCTTT. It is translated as CSARTIGGPAF.

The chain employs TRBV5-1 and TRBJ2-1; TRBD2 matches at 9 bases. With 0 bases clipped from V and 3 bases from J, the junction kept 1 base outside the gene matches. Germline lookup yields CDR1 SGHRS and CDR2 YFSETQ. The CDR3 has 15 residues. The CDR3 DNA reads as TGCGCCAGCAGCTTGGTTAGCGGGGGCTACAATGAGCAGTTCTTC. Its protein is CASSLVSGGYNEQFF.

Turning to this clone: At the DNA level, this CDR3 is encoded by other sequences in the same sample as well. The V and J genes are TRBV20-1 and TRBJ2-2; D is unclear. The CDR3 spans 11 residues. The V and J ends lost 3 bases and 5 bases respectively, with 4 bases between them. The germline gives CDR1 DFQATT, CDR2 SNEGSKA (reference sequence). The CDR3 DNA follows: TGCAGTGCTAGGGGGACCGGGGAGCTGTTTTTT. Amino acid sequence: CSARGTGELFF.

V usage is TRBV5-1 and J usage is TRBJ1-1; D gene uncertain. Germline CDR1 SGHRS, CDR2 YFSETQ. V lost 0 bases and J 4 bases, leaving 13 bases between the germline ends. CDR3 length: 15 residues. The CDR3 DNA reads TGCGCCAGCAGCTTGGGGGTCAGTGCGGGCACTGAAGCTTTCTTT. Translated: CASSLGVSAGTEAFF.

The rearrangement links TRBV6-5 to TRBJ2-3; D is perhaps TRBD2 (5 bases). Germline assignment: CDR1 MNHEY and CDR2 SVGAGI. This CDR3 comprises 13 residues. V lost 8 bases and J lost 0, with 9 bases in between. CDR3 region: CASHGESTDTQYF. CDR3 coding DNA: TGTGCCAGCCACGGGGAGAGCACAGATACGCAGTATTTT.

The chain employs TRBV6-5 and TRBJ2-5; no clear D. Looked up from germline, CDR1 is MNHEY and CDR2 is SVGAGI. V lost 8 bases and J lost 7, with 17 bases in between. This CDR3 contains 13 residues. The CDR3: CASGSRASRTQYF. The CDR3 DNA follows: TGTGCCAGCGGGTCCAGAGCTTCGCGGACCCAGTACTTC.

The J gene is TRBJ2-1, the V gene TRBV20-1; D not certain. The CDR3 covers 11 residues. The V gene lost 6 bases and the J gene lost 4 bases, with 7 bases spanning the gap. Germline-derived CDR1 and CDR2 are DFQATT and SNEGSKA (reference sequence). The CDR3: CSAWDYNEQFF. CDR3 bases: TGCAGTGCCTGGGATTACAATGAGCAGTTCTTC.

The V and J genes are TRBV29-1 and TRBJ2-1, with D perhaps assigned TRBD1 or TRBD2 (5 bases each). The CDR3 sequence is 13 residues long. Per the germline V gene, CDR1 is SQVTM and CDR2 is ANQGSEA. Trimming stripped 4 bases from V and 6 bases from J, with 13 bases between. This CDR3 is CSVGGPMGNEQFF. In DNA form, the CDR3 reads TGCAGCGTTGGGGGACCGATGGGCAATGAGCAGTTCTTC.

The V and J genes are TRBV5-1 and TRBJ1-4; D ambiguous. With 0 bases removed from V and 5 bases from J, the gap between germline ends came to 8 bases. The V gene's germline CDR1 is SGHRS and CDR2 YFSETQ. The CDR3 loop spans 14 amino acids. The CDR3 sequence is CASSLDSSNEKLFF. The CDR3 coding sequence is TGCGCCAGCAGCTTGGACAGCTCCAATGAAAAACTGTTTTTT.

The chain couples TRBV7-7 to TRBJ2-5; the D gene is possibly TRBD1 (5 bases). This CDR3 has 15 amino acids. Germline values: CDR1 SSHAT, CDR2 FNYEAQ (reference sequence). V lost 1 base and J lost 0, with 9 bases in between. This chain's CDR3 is CASSLGLTDQETQYF. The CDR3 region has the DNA TGTGCCAGCAGCTTAGGCTTGACAGACCAAGAGACCCAGTACTTC.

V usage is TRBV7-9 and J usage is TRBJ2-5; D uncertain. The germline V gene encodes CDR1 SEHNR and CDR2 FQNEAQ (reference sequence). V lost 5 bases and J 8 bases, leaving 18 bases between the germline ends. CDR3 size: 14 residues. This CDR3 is CASSHDPVTSTQYF. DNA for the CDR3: TGTGCCAGCAGCCATGATCCTGTTACAAGTACCCAGTACTTC. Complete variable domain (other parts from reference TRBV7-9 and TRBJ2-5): DTGVSQNPRHKITKRGQNVTFRCDPISEHNRLYWYRQTLGQGPEFLTYFQNEAQLEKSRLLSDRFSAERPKGSFSTLEIQRTEQGDSAMYLCASSHDPVTSTQYFGPGTRLLVL.